This TCR beta chain was captured in a study of cytomegalovirus exposure and HLA in healthy donors. Study-wide context: Approximately 85 million unique TCRs from HLA-typed donors were held in an early data release. Study outcomes and limitations: Among the sequence variants, a highly shared cluster was likely an artifact of sequencing. The authors confirmed in vitro that a few CMV-associated chains were specific for CMV antigens.

The V segment lost 5 bases and the J segment 3 bases; nucleotides outside the gene matches: 4. CDR3 length: 13 residues. Germline-derived CDR1 and CDR2 are SGHTA and FQGTGA. A multiplex PCR was run with 60 Vbeta primers and 13 Jbeta primers. Generated by immunoSEQ multiplex PCR, the TCRdb table keeps only in-frame clones and is missing some. This table lists around 35,000 clones. As regards this clone: What it recognizes is unknown.

The TCR was taken from a middle-aged woman in good health and CMV-seropositive. This chain joins TRBV7-3 and TRBJ2-7; the match to TRBD1 covers 7 bases. The sequencing sample was made of PBMCs. In nucleotides, the CDR3 is TGTGCCAGCAGCGCCGCAGGGGGCTACGAGCAGTACTTC. Translated: CASSAAGGYEQYF. The entire variable domain, with the rest obtained from reference TRBV7-3 and TRBJ2-7, is as follows: GAGVSQTPSNKVTEKGKYVELRCDPISGHTALYWYRQSLGQGPEFLIYFQGTGAADDSGLPNDRFFAVRPEGSVSTLKIQRTERGDSAVYLCASSAAGGYEQYFGPGTRLTVT.